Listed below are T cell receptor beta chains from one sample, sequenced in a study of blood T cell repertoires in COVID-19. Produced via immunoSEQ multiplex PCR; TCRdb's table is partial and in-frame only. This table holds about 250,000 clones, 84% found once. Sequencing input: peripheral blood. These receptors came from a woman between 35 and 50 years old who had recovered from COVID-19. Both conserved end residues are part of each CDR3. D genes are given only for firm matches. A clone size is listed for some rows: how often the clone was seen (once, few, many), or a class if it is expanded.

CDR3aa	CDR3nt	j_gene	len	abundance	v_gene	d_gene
CASSLYGTGLNTEAFF	TGTGCCAGCAGCCTTTACGGGACAGGTTTGAACACTGAAGCTTTCTTT	TRBJ1-1	16	-	TRBV4-2	TRBD1
CASSLAAGQNTEAFF	TGTGCCAGCAGCTTGGCAGCAGGACAGAACACTGAAGCTTTCTTT	TRBJ1-1	15	-	TRBV5-4	-
CASSLERGAGTEAFF	TGTGCCAGCAGCTTAGAGAGGGGCGCGGGGACTGAAGCTTTCTTT	TRBJ1-1	15	-	TRBV13	-
CSVEDRGRRTEAFF	TGCAGCGTTGAAGACAGGGGGCGCAGAACTGAAGCTTTCTTT	TRBJ1-1	14	-	TRBV29-1	TRBD1
CASSEDSGYGYTF	TGTGCCAGCAGTGAGGACAGCGGCTATGGCTACACCTTC	TRBJ1-2	13	-	TRBV6-4	-
CASNRGAGRSNQPQHF	TGTGCCAGCAATCGAGGGGCAGGGCGTAGCAATCAGCCCCAGCATTTT	TRBJ1-5	16	-	TRBV6-6	-
CASSQGSHSGNTIYF	TGTGCCAGCAGCCAAGGCAGTCACTCTGGAAACACCATATATTTT	TRBJ1-3	15	-	TRBV3-1/TRBV3-2	-
CATSDPTQSNQPQHF	TGTGCCACCAGTGATCCCACACAGAGCAATCAGCCCCAGCATTTT	TRBJ1-5	15	-	TRBV24-1	-
CASSLGVVPPSGNTIYF	TGTGCCAGCAGTTTGGGAGTGGTACCCCCCTCTGGAAACACCATATATTTT	TRBJ1-3	17	-	TRBV28	-
CASSFLDRGATNEKLFF	TGTGCCAGCAGTTTTCTGGACAGGGGGGCAACTAATGAAAAACTGTTTTTT	TRBJ1-4	17	-	TRBV28	TRBD1
CASTFQDRVYEQYF	TGTGCCAGCACTTTTCAGGACAGAGTATACGAGCAGTACTTC	TRBJ2-7	14	few	TRBV5-6	-
CASSPPGLGEQFF	TGTGCCAGCAGCCCCCCCGGGTTGGGTGAGCAGTTCTTC	TRBJ2-1	13	once	TRBV11-3	-
CASSLTGTGSYEQYF	TGTGCCAGCAGCTTAACGGGGACAGGGTCCTACGAGCAGTACTTC	TRBJ2-7	15	few	TRBV7-2	TRBD1
CASSQVREGGYTF	TGCGCCAGCAGCCAAGTACGGGAGGGTGGCTACACCTTC	TRBJ1-2	13	-	TRBV4-1	-
CASQARINEQFF	TGTGCCAGCCAGGCCAGAATCAATGAGCAGTTCTTC	TRBJ2-1	12	once	TRBV27	-